This entry lists 31 T cell receptor beta chains sequenced from one sample in a study of molecular identifiers for immune sequencing clone quantification. TCRdb passed the PCR reads through MiXCR, listing each CDR3 protein once. Of about 40,000 distinct CDR3 sequences in the sample, approximately 17% were seen once. The sample taken for sequencing was naive CD8+ T cells from blood, with Jurkat cell RNA spiked in. Subset in this sample: FACS-sorted CD8+CD4-CCR7+CD45RA+ naive T cells. These receptors were collected from a human donor in good health. Some libraries in this study had Jurkat cell RNA spiked in.

In its sample, this clonotype was seen many times. This rearrangement joins TRBV7-8 to TRBJ2-7, with TRBD2 matching over 7 bases. V dropped 1 base and J dropped 0; count of bases not matched to a gene: 6. The germline CDR1 and CDR2 sequences are SGHVS and FQNEAQ. The CDR3 consists of 16 residues. Here the CDR3 DNA reads TGTGCCAGCAGCTTAGAGGCTAGCGGAATCTCCTACGAGCAGTACTTC. Translation: CASSLEASGISYEQYF. The entire variable domain, with the rest obtained from reference TRBV7-8 and TRBJ2-7, is as follows: GAGVSQSPRYKVAKRGQDVALRCDPISGHVSLFWYQQALGQGPEFLTYFQNEAQLDKSGLPSDRFFAERPEGSVSTLKIQRTQQEDSAVYLCASSLEASGISYEQYFGPGTRLTVT.

This chain connects TRBV9 to TRBJ2-2; tentative D call: TRBD2 (5 bases). Germline V CDR1 and CDR2: SGDLS, YYNGEE. Trimming cost V 7 bases and J 0 bases, with 10 bases left between them. This CDR3 has 14 residues. CDR3 region: CASRAATNTGELFF. The CDR3 DNA follows: TGTGCCAGCCGAGCGGCTACGAACACCGGGGAGCTGTTTTTT.

This clonotype was detected only a few times. A read error is possible here, since a much larger clone lies one base away. This chain links TRBV28 with TRBJ2-2; perhaps D is TRBD1 or TRBD2 (5 bases each). This CDR3 has 13 amino acids. Per germline, CDR1 MDHEN and CDR2 SYDVKM. The CDR3 DNA sequence: TGTGCCAGCAGTCCACTAGGGACCGAGGAGCTGTTTTTT. Residues: CASSPLGTEELFF. Based on the CDR3 plus reference TRBV28 and TRBJ2-2, the full variable domain is DVKVTQSSRYLVKRTGEKVFLECVQDMDHENMFWYRQDPGLGLRLIYFSYDVKMKEKGDIPEGYSVSREKKERFSLILESASTNQTSMYLCASSPLGTEELFFGEGSRLTVL.

This clonotype was recorded many times. The chain employs TRBV4-3 and TRBJ2-2; D is undetermined. V lost 1 base and J lost 6, with 12 bases in between. From germline, CDR1 is LGHNA and CDR2 YSLEER. The length of the CDR3 is 15 residues. In nucleotides, the CDR3 is TGCGCCAGCAGCCAAGTCGAGTTTCCTCCCGGGGAGCTGTTTTTT. It is translated as CASSQVEFPPGELFF.

Ten or more counts support this clonotype. This chain connects TRBV6-2 or TRBV6-3 to TRBJ2-7, with 7 bases that match TRBD2. Germline lookup yields CDR1 MNHEY and CDR2 SVGEGT. V shed 6 bases, J shed 3 bases, and the junction held 8 bases outside the gene matches. The CDR3 consists of 14 residues. For the CDR3, the DNA is TGTGCCAGCAGCTGGACTAGTTTCTTCTACGAGCAGTACTTC. It specifies CASSWTSFFYEQYF.

The rearrangement links TRBV6-5 to TRBJ1-2; 7 nucleotides line up with TRBD1. V was pared by 6 bases and J by 5 bases, with 6 bases of the junction left unmatched. The CDR3 runs to 13 residues. Germline CDR1 is MNHEY and CDR2 is SVGAGI. CDR3 nucleotide sequence: TGTGCCAGCAGACAGGGGCTAACTTATGGCTACACCTTC. Protein sequence: CASRQGLTYGYTF.

The chain employs TRBV27 and TRBJ2-7; no definite D call. Germline V gives CDR1 MNHEY, CDR2 SMNVEV (reference sequence). Trimming shortened V by 3 bases and J by 5 bases, and 11 bases separated the two germline ends. CDR3 length: 13 residues. The CDR3 DNA reads as TGTGCCAGCAGTTTGCCCGGGCGTCACGAGCAGTACTTC. Translation gives CASSLPGRHEQYF.

Many counts were recorded for this clonotype. The chain carries TRBV6-6 and TRBJ2-1; D uncertain. The CDR3 extends over 16 amino acids. Trimming cost V 6 bases and J 0 bases, with 15 bases left between them. From germline, CDR1 is MNHNY and CDR2 SVGAGI (reference sequence). CDR3 in DNA: TGTGCCAGCAGCCCTACGGTCCCAAGCTCCTACAATGAGCAGTTCTTC. Amino acids: CASSPTVPSSYNEQFF.

This clonotype was detected only a few times. The CDR3 region is CATSDTGTGEQYF. Here the CDR3 DNA reads TGTGCCACCAGTGACACCGGGACAGGCGAGCAGTACTTC. The V call is TRBV24-1, the J call TRBJ2-7; the match to TRBD1 covers 8 bases. J gave up 6 bases and V 4 bases, and 4 bases lay outside the gene matches. Germline V gives CDR1 KGHDR, CDR2 SFDVKD. The CDR3 consists of 13 residues.

This clonotype has just a few counts. V gene TRBV11-2 combines with J gene TRBJ2-3, with D unresolved. The CDR3 runs to 12 residues. V lost 5 bases, J lost 9 bases, and 12 bases lay in between. The germline V gene has CDR1 SGHAT and CDR2 FQNNGV. The CDR3 DNA follows: TGTGCCAGCAGCCCTGGACGTGGGACGCAGTATTTT. Its protein product is CASSPGRGTQYF.

Many counts were recorded for this clonotype. This sequence joins TRBV7-9 and TRBJ2-7, with D perhaps matching TRBD1 (6 bases). This CDR3 has 14 residues. The germline V gene encodes CDR1 SEHNR and CDR2 FQNEAQ (reference sequence). With 5 bases removed from V and 3 bases from J, the gap between germline ends came to 14 bases. The CDR3 sequence: CASSTTRTVYEQYF. DNA of the CDR3: TGTGCCAGCAGCACAACTAGGACAGTCTACGAGCAGTACTTC.

V is TRBV7-2 and J is TRBJ2-2; tentative D call: TRBD1 (7 bases). The germline gives CDR1 SGHTA, CDR2 FQGNSA. V was shortened by 5 bases and J by 2 bases, with 15 bases between the two germline ends. This CDR3 comprises 16 residues. DNA of the CDR3: TGTGCCAGCAGCCCTCGACAGGGACTTAACACCGGGGAGCTGTTTTTT. Protein: CASSPRQGLNTGELFF.

As regards this clonotype: A much larger clone lies a single base off, so this may be a read error. V and J are TRBV12-3 or TRBV12-4 and TRBJ2-2; D is possibly TRBD1 (6 bases). The CDR3 runs 15 residues. CDR3 residues: CSSSFGTPNTGELFF. In DNA, the CDR3 is TGTTCCAGCAGTTTCGGGACACCCAACACCGGGGAGCTGTTTTTT.

This clonotype was seen repeatedly, ten times or more. The chain uses TRBV15 and TRBJ2-1; a weak D match, TRBD1 (6 bases). CDR3 length: 14 residues. CDR1 is LNHNV and CDR2 is YYDKDF in the germline V gene (reference sequence). V was shortened by 2 bases and J by 10 bases, with 15 bases between the two germline ends. The CDR3 sequence is CATSRPNQGYEQFF. The CDR3, as DNA: TGTGCCACCAGCAGACCTAACCAGGGGTACGAGCAGTTCTTC.

This clonotype showed up many times. CDR3 nucleotides: TGTGCCAGCAGCCATAGATGGTTCGGTAAGATCAATGAGCAGTTCTTC. Its protein product is CASSHRWFGKINEQFF. The gene calls are TRBV14 and TRBJ2-1; the D is unclear. The ends were cut back, 3 bases at V and 6 bases at J, with 18 bases in the middle. Per the germline V gene, CDR1 is SGHDN and CDR2 is FVKESK. The CDR3 is made up of 16 amino acids.

V is TRBV5-1 and J is TRBJ2-7; D gene ambiguous. Trimming stripped 0 bases from V and 2 bases from J, with 6 bases between. The CDR3 has 13 amino acids. Germline V gene lookup returns CDR1 SGHRS and CDR2 YFSETQ. CDR3 DNA sequence: TGCGCCAGCAGCTTGGCACGGGCCTACGAGCAGTACTTC. Its protein product is CASSLARAYEQYF.

This clonotype was detected ten times or more. This chain joins TRBV27 and TRBJ2-5; 7 positions agree with TRBD1. J was trimmed by 5 bases and V by 5 bases; bases with no gene match: 8. The germline CDR1 and CDR2 sequences are MNHEY and SMNVEV (reference sequence). This CDR3 is built from 14 residues. In DNA form, the CDR3 reads TGTGCCAGCAGTCGACAGGGACGCAGGGAGACCCAGTACTTC. Translated, it gives CASSRQGRRETQYF.

This clonotype was detected many times. The CDR3 DNA is TGTGCCAGCAGTCTTAGCGGGCAGGCCCTATACGAGCAGTACTTC. Protein product: CASSLSGQALYEQYF. V and J are TRBV28 and TRBJ2-7; the match to TRBD2 covers 7 bases. V lost 5 bases and J lost 4; bases outside the gene matches: 11. The CDR3 spans 15 residues. Per germline, CDR1 MDHEN and CDR2 SYDVKM.

Ten or more counts support this clonotype. CDR3 bases: TGTGCCAGCAGCTTGGGCGGGACAGGAGCTTTCTTT. Residues: CASSLGGTGAFF. V is TRBV5-8 and J is TRBJ1-1; 8 bases are a match to TRBD1. V gave up 0 bases and J gave up 10 bases; unmatched junction bases: 2. Germline V CDR1 and CDR2: SGHTS, YDEGEE. There are 12 residues in the CDR3.

This clonotype was detected a few times. The chain couples TRBV6-6 to TRBJ2-1, with TRBD2 identical over 10 bases. Germline assignment: CDR1 MNHNY and CDR2 SVGAGI (reference sequence). V dropped 7 bases and J dropped 1; count of bases not matched to a gene: 10. There are 17 residues in the CDR3. The CDR3 loop is CASTGLAEHRSYNEQFF. The CDR3 DNA is TGTGCCAGCACAGGACTAGCGGAACATCGATCCTACAATGAGCAGTTCTTC.

The chain employs TRBV19 and TRBJ1-4; 9 bases map to TRBD1. This CDR3 spans 15 amino acids. The germline V gene encodes CDR1 LNHDA and CDR2 SQIVND (reference sequence). The CDR3 coding sequence is TGTGGCACACGAACCGGGACAGGGCCTAATGAAAAACTGTTTTTT. Its protein product is CGTRTGTGPNEKLFF.

This clonotype has at least ten counts. The chain links TRBV12-3 or TRBV12-4 to TRBJ2-7; no definite D call. The CDR3 sequence is 12 residues long. Deletions cut 0 bases from V and 2 bases from J, with 2 bases between. Here the CDR3 reads CASSLAPYEQYF. The CDR3 nucleotides are TGTGCCAGCAGTTTAGCGCCCTACGAGCAGTACTTC.

This clonotype appeared many times. V and J are TRBV9 and TRBJ2-2; D gene uncertain. Trimming pared 7 bases from V and 4 bases from J, leaving 8 bases between. CDR3 length: 12 amino acids. Germline CDR1 SGDLS, CDR2 YYNGEE. CDR3: CASVGSTGELFF. DNA for the CDR3: TGTGCCAGCGTGGGGTCCACCGGGGAGCTGTTTTTT.

Note on this clonotype: This may stem from a read error, because a much larger clone lies one nucleotide away. The chain recombines TRBV12-3 or TRBV12-4 with TRBJ2-5; tentatively, D is TRBD2 (6 bases). This CDR3 has 15 residues. The V gene lost 5 bases and the J gene lost 1 base, with 14 bases spanning the gap. The CDR3 loop reads CASSLQVGGQETQYF. The CDR3 coding sequence is TGTGCCAGCAGTCTCCAGGTGGGAGGCCAAGAGACCCAGTACTTC.

The chain joins TRBV7-9 to TRBJ2-2, with a tentative D call TRBD2 (6 bases). The V gene lost 11 bases and the J gene lost 6 bases, with 7 bases spanning the gap. Germline-derived CDR1 and CDR2 are SEHNR and FQNEAQ (reference sequence). The CDR3 runs to 10 residues. As DNA, the CDR3 is TGTGCCGAGCGGGCCGGGGAGCTGTTTTTT. Protein product: CAERAGELFF.

Of note for this clonotype: A much bigger clone sits one base away, suggesting this may be a read error. V is TRBV28 and J is TRBJ2-1; 10 positions agree with TRBD1. Germline values: CDR1 MDHEN, CDR2 SYDVKM. There are 15 residues in the CDR3. CDR3 nucleotides: TGTGCCAACAGTTGGACAGGGGGAGACTACAATGAGCAGTTCTTC. The encoded protein is CANSWTGGDYNEQFF.

With regard to this clonotype: Possible read error: a much larger clone is one base away. The chain recombines TRBV11-2 with TRBJ2-3; unclear D gene. In germline, CDR1 is SGHAT, CDR2 FQNNGV. The CDR3 is 13 residues long. CDR3 bases: TGTGCCAACAGCTTAGATCTCTCTGATACGCAGTATTTT. It is translated as CANSLDLSDTQYF.

This clonotype occurred many times. This sequence joins TRBV7-8 and TRBJ1-5, with D possibly TRBD1 on 6 matching bases. This CDR3 region has 15 residues. The V gene lost 5 bases and the J gene lost 2 bases, with 13 bases spanning the gap. Germline V gene sequence: CDR1 SGHVS, CDR2 FQNEAQ. The CDR3 DNA reads TGTGCCAGCAGCCCGGGGGGCGCCGGCAATCAGCCCCAGCATTTT. Amino acids: CASSPGGAGNQPQHF. The full variable domain, completed using reference TRBV7-8 and TRBJ1-5, is GAGVSQSPRYKVAKRGQDVALRCDPISGHVSLFWYQQALGQGPEFLTYFQNEAQLDKSGLPSDRFFAERPEGSVSTLKIQRTQQEDSAVYLCASSPGGAGNQPQHFGDGTRLSIL.

With respect to this clonotype: This clone may be a read error of a much larger clone one base away. The J gene is TRBJ2-4, the V gene TRBV6-2 or TRBV6-3; D ambiguous. Trimming pared 5 bases from V and 9 bases from J, leaving 14 bases between. The CDR3 extends over 13 amino acids. Germline assignment: CDR1 MNHEY and CDR2 SVGEGT. CDR3 amino acids: CASSTGLTGIQYF. The CDR3 bases are TGTGCCAGCAGTACCGGGCTCACCGGCATTCAGTACTTC.

Many counts were recorded for this clonotype. The chain links TRBV9 to TRBJ2-7; tentative D call: TRBD2 (6 bases). Germline loops: CDR1 SGDLS, CDR2 YYNGEE. The CDR3 contains 15 residues. V was shortened by 3 bases and J by 0 bases, with 13 bases between the two germline ends. This chain's CDR3 is CASSAASASSYEQYF. The DNA of the CDR3 is TGTGCCAGCAGCGCTGCTAGCGCATCCTCCTACGAGCAGTACTTC.

Points on this clonotype: A far bigger clonotype differs at one base, so this is likely a read error. The J gene is TRBJ2-7, the V gene TRBV4-1; D unclear. Germline V lookup: CDR1 MGHRA, CDR2 YSYEKL. Trimming shortened V by 5 bases and J by 5 bases, and 7 bases separated the two germline ends. The length of the CDR3 is 11 residues. The CDR3 region has the DNA TGCGCCAGCAGCTCGGGCGACGAGCAGTACTTC. This translates into CASSSGDEQYF.